A single T cell receptor beta chain is shown here with its context. What it recognizes is unknown. The sample comes from a study of shared clonotypes between healthy human individuals. Produced via immunoSEQ multiplex PCR; TCRdb's table is partial and in-frame only. The table includes over 950,000 clones, around 77% detected once. Study-wide results and limits: Compared with clonotypes that all four donors shared, non-shared clonotypes had lower generation probabilities.

CDR1 is SQVTM, CDR2 ANQGSEA, per germline. Trimming shortened V by 5 bases and J by 4 bases, and 20 bases separated the two germline ends. The CDR3 spans 15 residues. The chain is built from TRBV29-1 and TRBJ2-5; tentatively, D is TRBD2 (7 bases). The sample consisted of memory CD4+ T cells from PBMCs. Subset denoted: CD45RA-negative fraction. This clonotype originated in a man aged 18 to 29 in good health. Some clones in this sample may be carry-over from other donors' samples. CDR3 in DNA: TGCAGCGTTAAAAGAGGGGGGGTTCCAGGAGAGACCCAGTACTTC. Amino acids: CSVKRGGVPGETQYF.